Below are 3 T cell receptor beta chains sequenced from a single sample in a study of T cell repertoires in cytomegalovirus infection. These receptors' antigens are unknown. One entry per CDR3 protein, called by TCRdb with MiXCR from the reads. The table includes around 770,000 distinct CDR3 sequences, just under 30% detected once. Specimen: cultured CD8+ T cells from PBMCs, collected from culture after CMV antigen stimulation. The receptor set was obtained from a human donor in good health (CMV status not recorded). Some clones in this sample may be carry-over from other donors' samples.

The chain employs TRBV10-3 and TRBJ2-5; D unclear. The CDR3 length is 12 residues. In germline, CDR1 is ENHRY, CDR2 SYGVKD. The V and J ends lost 3 bases and 6 bases respectively, with 8 bases between them. The CDR3 reads CAISDQFQTQYF. The CDR3 nucleotides are TGTGCCATCAGTGATCAGTTCCAGACCCAGTACTTC.

V gene TRBV19 combines with J gene TRBJ2-1; D unclear. The length of the CDR3 is 13 residues. V lost 8 bases and J 1 base, leaving 9 bases between the germline ends. Per the germline V gene, CDR1 is LNHDA and CDR2 is SQIVND (reference sequence). The CDR3 is CASGHTSYNEQFF. In DNA, the CDR3 is TGTGCCAGTGGGCACACTTCCTACAATGAGCAGTTCTTC.

This clonotype was seen at least ten times. The chain recombines TRBV7-8 with TRBJ1-1, with D uncertain. Germline-derived CDR1 and CDR2 are SGHVS and FQNEAQ. The germline V and J ends were trimmed by 0 bases and 7 bases, with 9 bases remaining between them. This CDR3 has 13 amino acids. CDR3 sequence reads: CASSLARSDEAFF. CDR3 coding DNA: TGTGCCAGCAGCTTAGCTAGGTCAGATGAAGCTTTCTTT.